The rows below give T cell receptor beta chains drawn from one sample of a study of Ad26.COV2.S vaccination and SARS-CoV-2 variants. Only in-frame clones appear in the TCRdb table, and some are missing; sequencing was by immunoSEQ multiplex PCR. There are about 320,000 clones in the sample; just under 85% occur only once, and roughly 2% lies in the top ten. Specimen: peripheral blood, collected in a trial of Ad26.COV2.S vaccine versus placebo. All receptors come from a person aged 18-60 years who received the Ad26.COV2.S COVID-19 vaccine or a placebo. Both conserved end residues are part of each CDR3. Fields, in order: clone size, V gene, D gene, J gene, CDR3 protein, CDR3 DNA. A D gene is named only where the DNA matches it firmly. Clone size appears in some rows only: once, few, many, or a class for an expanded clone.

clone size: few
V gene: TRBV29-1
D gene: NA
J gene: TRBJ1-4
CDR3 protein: CSVEDTGLGEKLFF
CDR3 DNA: TGCAGCGTTGAAGACACAGGGTTGGGTGAAAAACTGTTTTTT

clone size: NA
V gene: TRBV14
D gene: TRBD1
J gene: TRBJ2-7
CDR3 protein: CASSLRWTGGTDEQYF
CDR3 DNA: TGTGCCAGCAGCTTACGGTGGACAGGGGGCACCGACGAGCAGTACTTC

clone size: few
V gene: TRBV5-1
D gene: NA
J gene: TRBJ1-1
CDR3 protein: CASSFGGDTEAFF
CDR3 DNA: TGCGCCAGCAGCTTCGGCGGGGACACTGAAGCTTTCTTT

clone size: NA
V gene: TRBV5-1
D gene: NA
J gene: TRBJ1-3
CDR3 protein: CASSPLSTAGNTIYF
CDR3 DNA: TGCGCCAGCAGCCCTCTTTCGACGGCAGGAAACACCATATATTTT

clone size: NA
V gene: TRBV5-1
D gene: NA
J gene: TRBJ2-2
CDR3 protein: CASSLRQASTGELFF
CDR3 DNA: TGCGCCAGCAGCTTACGACAGGCTAGTACCGGGGAGCTGTTTTTT

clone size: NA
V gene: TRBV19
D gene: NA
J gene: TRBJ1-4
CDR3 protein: CASSTGRLYEKLFF
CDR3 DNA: TGTGCCAGTAGTACCGGACGGCTGTATGAAAAACTGTTTTTT

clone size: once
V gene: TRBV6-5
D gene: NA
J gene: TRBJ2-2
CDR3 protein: CASTGTANTGELFF
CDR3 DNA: TGTGCCAGCACCGGGACGGCGAACACCGGGGAGCTGTTTTTT

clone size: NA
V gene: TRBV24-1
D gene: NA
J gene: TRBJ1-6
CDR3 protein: CATSDSGDDSPLHF
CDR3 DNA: TGTGCCACCAGTGATTCGGGAGATGATTCACCCCTCCACTTT

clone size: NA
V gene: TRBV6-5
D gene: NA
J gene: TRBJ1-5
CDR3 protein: CASSYRVDQPQHF
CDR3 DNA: TGTGCCAGCAGTTACAGGGTTGATCAGCCCCAGCATTTT

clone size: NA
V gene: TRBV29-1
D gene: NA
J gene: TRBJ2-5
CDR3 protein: CSVERQETQYF
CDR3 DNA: TGCAGCGTGGAAAGGCAAGAGACCCAGTACTTC

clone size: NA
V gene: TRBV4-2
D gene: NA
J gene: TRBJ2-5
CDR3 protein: CASSQEGYRSETQYF
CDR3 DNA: TGTGCCAGCAGCCAAGAGGGGTACCGGTCAGAGACCCAGTACTTC

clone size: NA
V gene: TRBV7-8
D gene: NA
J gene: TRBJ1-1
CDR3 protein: CASSLYSNTEAFF
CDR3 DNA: TGTGCCAGCAGCTTATACAGTAACACTGAAGCTTTCTTT

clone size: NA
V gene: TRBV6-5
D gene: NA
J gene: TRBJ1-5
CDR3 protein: CASKLSRTLNQPQHF
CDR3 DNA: TGTGCCAGCAAGCTTTCGAGGACTCTAAATCAGCCCCAGCATTTT

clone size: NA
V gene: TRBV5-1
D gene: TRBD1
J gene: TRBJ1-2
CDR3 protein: CASSLDRGNYGYTF
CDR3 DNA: TGCGCCAGCAGCTTGGACAGGGGGAACTATGGCTACACCTTC

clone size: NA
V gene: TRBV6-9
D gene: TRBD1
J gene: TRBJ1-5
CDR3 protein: CASSYRGQSYQPQHF
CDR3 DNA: TGTGCCAGCAGTTATAGGGGACAGTCTTATCAGCCCCAGCATTTT

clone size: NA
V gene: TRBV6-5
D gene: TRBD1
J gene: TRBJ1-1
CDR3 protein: CASSPRDRVNTEAFF
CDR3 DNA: TGTGCCAGCAGTCCTAGAGACAGGGTGAACACTGAAGCTTTCTTT

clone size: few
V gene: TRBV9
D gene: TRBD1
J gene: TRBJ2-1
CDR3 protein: CASSVRQGSYNEQFF
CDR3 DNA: TGTGCCAGCAGCGTTCGACAGGGATCCTACAATGAGCAGTTCTTC

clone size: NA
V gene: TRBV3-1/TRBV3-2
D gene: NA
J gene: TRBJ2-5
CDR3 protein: CASSQDLASGKTQYF
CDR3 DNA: TGTGCCAGCAGCCAAGACCTAGCCAGCGGAAAGACCCAGTACTTC

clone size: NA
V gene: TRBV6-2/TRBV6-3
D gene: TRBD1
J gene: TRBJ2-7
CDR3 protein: CASSYRTGGYEQYF
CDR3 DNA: TGTGCCAGCAGTTATAGGACAGGTGGCTACGAGCAGTACTTC

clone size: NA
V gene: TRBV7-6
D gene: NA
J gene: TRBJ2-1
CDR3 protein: CASSLGGPYNEQFF
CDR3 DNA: TGTGCCAGCAGCTTAGGGGGCCCCTACAATGAGCAGTTCTTC

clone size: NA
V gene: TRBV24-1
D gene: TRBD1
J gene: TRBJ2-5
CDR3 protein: CATSDPGQPQETQYF
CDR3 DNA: TGTGCCACCAGTGACCCGGGACAGCCACAAGAGACCCAGTACTTC

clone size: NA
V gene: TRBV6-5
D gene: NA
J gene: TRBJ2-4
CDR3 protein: CASSYSEVAKNIQYF
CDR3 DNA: TGTGCCAGCAGTTACTCGGAAGTAGCCAAAAACATTCAGTACTTC

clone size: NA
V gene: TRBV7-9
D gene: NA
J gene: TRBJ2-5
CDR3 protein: CACNQGTWGETQYF
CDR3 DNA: TGTGCCTGTAACCAGGGGACGTGGGGAGAGACCCAGTACTTC

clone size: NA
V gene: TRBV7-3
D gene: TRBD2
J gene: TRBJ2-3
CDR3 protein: CASSLLTSGGSTDTQYF
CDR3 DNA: TGTGCCAGCAGCTTACTAACTAGCGGGGGAAGCACAGATACGCAGTATTTT

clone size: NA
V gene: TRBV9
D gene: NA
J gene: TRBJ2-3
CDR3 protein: CASSVSPGETTDTQYF
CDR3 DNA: TGTGCCAGCAGCGTATCGCCGGGGGAGACCACAGATACGCAGTATTTT

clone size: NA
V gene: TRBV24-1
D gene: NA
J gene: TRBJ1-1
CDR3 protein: CATSDRNTEAFF
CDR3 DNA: TGTGCCACCAGTGACAGGAACACTGAAGCTTTCTTT

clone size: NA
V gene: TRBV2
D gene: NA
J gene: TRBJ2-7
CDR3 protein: CASNGGWSYEQYF
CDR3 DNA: TGTGCCAGCAATGGGGGCTGGAGCTACGAGCAGTACTTC

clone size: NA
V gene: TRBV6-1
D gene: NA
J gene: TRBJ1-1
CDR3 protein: CASSDVHTNTEAFF
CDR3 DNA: TGTGCCAGCAGTGATGTACATACGAACACTGAAGCTTTCTTT

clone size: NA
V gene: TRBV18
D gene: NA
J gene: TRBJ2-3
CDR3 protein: CASSPLQLDTQYF
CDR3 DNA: TGTGCCAGCTCACCGTTGCAGCTAGATACGCAGTATTTT

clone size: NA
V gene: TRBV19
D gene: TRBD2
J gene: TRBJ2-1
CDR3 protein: CASSVAGRSNEQFF
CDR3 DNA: TGTGCCAGTTCTGTAGCGGGGAGGTCTAATGAGCAGTTCTTC

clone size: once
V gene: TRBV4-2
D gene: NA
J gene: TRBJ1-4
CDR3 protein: CASSQAGKRNEKLFF
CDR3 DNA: TGTGCCAGCAGCCAAGCCGGGAAACGGAATGAAAAACTGTTTTTT

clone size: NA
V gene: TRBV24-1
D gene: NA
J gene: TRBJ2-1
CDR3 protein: CATSDPLGETKQFF
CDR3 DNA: TGTGCCACCAGTGACCCCCTCGGGGAAACGAAGCAGTTCTTC

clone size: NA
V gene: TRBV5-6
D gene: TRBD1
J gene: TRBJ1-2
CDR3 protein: CASSPTGQGHLSDGYTF
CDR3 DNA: TGTGCCAGCAGTCCAACGGGACAGGGCCATTTGAGCGACGGCTACACCTTC

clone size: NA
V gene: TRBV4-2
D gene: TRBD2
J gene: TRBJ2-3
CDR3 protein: CASRETPAGETDTQYF
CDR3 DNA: TGTGCCAGCAGAGAAACGCCAGCGGGGGAAACAGATACGCAGTATTTT

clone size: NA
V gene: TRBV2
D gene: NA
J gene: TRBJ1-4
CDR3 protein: CASRAGTLLFGTNEKLFF
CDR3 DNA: TGTGCCAGCAGGGCCGGGACACTTCTTTTCGGCACTAATGAAAAACTGTTTTTT

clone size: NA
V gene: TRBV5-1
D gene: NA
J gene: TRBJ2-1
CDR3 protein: CASSLAFLEGAECNEQFF
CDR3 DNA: TGCGCCAGCAGCTTGGCCTTTCTGGAGGGGGCAGAGTGCAATGAGCAGTTCTTC

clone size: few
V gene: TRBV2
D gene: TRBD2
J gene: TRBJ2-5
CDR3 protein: CASSESGSRTSGKETQYF
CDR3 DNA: TGTGCCAGCAGTGAATCGGGCTCCAGGACTAGCGGAAAAGAGACCCAGTACTTC

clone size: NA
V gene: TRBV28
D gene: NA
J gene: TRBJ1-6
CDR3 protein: CASSPTGQGGSPLHF
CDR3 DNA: TGTGCCAGCAGTCCAACGGGGCAGGGCGGTTCACCCCTCCACTTT

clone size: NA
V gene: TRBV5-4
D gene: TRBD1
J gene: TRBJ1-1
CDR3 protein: CASSTPGGTEAFF
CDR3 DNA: TGTGCCAGCAGCACCCCAGGGGGCACTGAAGCTTTCTTT

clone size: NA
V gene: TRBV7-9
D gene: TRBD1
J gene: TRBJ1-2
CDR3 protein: CASSRQGYGYTF
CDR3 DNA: TGTGCCAGCAGCCGACAGGGGTATGGCTACACCTTC

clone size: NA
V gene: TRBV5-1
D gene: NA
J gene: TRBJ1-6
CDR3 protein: CASSPQGARGSPLHF
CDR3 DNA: TGCGCCAGCAGCCCACAGGGCGCCCGGGGTTCACCCCTCCACTTT

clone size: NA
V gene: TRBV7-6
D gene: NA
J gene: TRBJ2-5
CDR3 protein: CASSLGGSLGTQYF
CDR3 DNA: TGTGCCAGCAGCTTAGGTGGTAGCCTGGGGACCCAGTACTTC

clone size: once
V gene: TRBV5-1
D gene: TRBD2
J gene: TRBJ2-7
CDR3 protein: CASSWETSGYEQYF
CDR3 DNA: TGCGCCAGCAGCTGGGAGACTAGCGGTTACGAGCAGTACTTC

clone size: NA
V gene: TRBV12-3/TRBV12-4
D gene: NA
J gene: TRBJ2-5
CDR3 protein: CASSNGETQYF
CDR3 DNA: TGTGCCAGCAGTAACGGGGAGACCCAGTACTTC

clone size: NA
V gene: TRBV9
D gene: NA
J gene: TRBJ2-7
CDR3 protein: CASSVEVVTYEQYF
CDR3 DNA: TGTGCCAGCAGCGTAGAAGTAGTTACCTACGAGCAGTACTTC

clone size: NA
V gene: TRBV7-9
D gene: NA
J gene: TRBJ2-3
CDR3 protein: CASSPITGTDTQYF
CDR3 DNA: TGTGCCAGCAGCCCCATAACAGGAACAGATACGCAGTATTTT

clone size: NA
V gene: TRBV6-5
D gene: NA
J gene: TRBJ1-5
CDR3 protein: CASSHGTLSNQPQHF
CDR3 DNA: TGTGCCAGCAGTCACGGGACATTAAGCAATCAGCCCCAGCATTTT

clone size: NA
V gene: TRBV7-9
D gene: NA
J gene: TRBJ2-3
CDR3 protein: CASSLKRTDTDTQYF
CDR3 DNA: TGTGCCAGCAGCTTAAAAAGGACAGACACAGATACGCAGTATTTT

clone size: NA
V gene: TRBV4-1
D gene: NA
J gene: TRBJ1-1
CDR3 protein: CASSQEVTGGAEAFF
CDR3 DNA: TGCGCCAGCAGCCAAGAAGTAACCGGGGGGGCTGAAGCTTTCTTT

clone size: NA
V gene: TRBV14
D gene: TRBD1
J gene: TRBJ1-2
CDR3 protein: CASSQGWDRGSYGYTF
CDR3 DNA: TGTGCCAGCAGCCAAGGTTGGGACAGGGGATCCTATGGCTACACCTTC

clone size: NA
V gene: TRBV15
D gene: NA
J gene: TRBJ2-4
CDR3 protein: CATSRESTLGSGSKNIQYF
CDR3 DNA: TGTGCCACCAGCAGAGAAAGTACCTTGGGTAGTGGCTCCAAAAACATTCAGTACTTC

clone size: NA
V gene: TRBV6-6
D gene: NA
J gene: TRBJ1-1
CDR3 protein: CASSFGQTGTEAFF
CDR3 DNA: TGTGCCAGCAGTTTCGGACAAACGGGGACTGAAGCTTTCTTT

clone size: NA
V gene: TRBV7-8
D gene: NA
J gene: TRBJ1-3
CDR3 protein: CASSLGPSSGNTIYF
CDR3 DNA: TGTGCCAGCAGCTTAGGCCCCAGCTCTGGAAACACCATATATTTT

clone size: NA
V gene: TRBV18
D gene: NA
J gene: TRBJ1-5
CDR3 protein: CASSPGRGNQPQHF
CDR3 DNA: TGTGCCAGCTCACCGGGACGGGGCAATCAGCCCCAGCATTTT

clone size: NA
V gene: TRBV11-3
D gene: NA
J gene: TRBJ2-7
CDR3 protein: CASSLGSGAGYEQYF
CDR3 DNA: TGTGCCAGCAGCTTAGGATCAGGGGCCGGCTACGAGCAGTACTTC

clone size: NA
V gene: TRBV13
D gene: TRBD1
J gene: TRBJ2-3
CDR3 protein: CASSPQGDTDTQYF
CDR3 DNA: TGTGCCAGCAGCCCACAGGGGGACACAGATACGCAGTATTTT

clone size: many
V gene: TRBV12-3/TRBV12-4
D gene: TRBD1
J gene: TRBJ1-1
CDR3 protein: CASRVTGGTEAFF
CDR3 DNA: TGTGCCAGCAGAGTGACAGGGGGCACTGAAGCTTTCTTT

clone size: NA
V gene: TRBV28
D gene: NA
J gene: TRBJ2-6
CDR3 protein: CASSLTGILSGANVLTF
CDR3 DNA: TGTGCCAGCAGCCTCACAGGGATCCTCTCTGGGGCCAACGTCCTGACTTTC

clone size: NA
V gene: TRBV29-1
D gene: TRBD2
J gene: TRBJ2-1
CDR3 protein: CSVEVGKRGGSEQFF
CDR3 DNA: TGCAGCGTTGAGGTGGGGAAGCGGGGAGGCAGTGAGCAGTTCTTC

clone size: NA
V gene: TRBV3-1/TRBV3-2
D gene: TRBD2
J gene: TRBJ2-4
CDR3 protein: CASSQGGSGGTSHENIQYF
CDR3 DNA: TGTGCCAGCAGCCAGGGCGGGTCGGGAGGTACTAGCCATGAAAACATTCAGTACTTC